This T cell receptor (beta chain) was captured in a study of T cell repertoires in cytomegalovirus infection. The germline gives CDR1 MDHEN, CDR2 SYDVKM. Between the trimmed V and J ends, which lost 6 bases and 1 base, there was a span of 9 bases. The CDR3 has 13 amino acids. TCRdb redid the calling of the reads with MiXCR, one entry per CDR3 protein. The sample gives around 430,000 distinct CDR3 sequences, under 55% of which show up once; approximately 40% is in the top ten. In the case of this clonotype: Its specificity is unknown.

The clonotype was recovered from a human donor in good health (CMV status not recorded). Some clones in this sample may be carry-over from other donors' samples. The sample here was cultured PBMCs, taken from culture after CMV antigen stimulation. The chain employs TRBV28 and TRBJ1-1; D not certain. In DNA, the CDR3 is TGTGCCAGCAGCCGATCACCGAACACTGAAGCTTTCTTT. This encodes CASSRSPNTEAFF.